This record concerns one T cell receptor (beta chain) sequence. Other DNA sequences in this sample translate to the same CDR3. This sample is part of a study of shared clonotypes between healthy human individuals. Sequencing was performed with immunoSEQ multiplex PCR; in TCRdb, only in-frame clones are kept and a portion is missing. The sample includes about 1.5 million clones, roughly 95% of them seen just once. The germline V gene encodes CDR1 MNHEY and CDR2 SMNVEV (reference sequence). The CDR3 consists of 14 residues. The V gene lost 2 bases and the J gene lost 2 bases, with 6 bases spanning the gap.

Sequencing was carried out using naive CD4+ T cells sorted from blood. This sample's subset: CD45RA+ positively selected. V usage is TRBV27 and J usage is TRBJ2-2; no definite D call. The sequence was collected from a man under 40 in good health. CDR3 sequence reads: CASSLKRNTGELFF. CDR3 DNA sequence: TGTGCCAGCAGTTTAAAGCGTAACACCGGGGAGCTGTTTTTT.